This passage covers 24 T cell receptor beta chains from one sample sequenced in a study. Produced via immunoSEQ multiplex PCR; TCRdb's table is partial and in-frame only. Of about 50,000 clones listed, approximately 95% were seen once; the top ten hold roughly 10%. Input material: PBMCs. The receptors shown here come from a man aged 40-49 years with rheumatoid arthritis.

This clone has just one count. CDR3 in amino acids: CASSSIRDDNEKLFF. DNA of the CDR3: TGTGCCAGCAGCTCAATTCGGGACGACAATGAAAAACTGTTTTTT. V is TRBV6-5 and J is TRBJ1-4; tentatively, D is TRBD1 (5 bases). The CDR3 is made up of 15 amino acids. V gave up 6 bases and J gave up 5 bases, with 16 bases separating them. The germline gives CDR1 MNHEY, CDR2 SVGAGI.

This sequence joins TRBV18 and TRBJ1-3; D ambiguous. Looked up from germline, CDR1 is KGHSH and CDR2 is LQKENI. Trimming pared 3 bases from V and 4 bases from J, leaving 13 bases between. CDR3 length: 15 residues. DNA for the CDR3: TGTGCCAGCTCACCGGGCCCCAATGAGGGAAACACCATATATTTT. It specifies CASSPGPNEGNTIYF.

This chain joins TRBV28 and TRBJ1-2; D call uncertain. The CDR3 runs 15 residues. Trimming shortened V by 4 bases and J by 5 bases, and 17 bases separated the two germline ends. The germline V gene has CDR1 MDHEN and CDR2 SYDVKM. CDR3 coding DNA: TGTGCCAGCAGTTCCCATCCCGAGGCCGCTTATGGCTACACCTTC. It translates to CASSSHPEAAYGYTF.

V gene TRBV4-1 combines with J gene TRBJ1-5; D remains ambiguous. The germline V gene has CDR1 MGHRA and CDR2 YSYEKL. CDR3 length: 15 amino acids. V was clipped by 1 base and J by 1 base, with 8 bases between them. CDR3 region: CASSQVDASNQPQHF. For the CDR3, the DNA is TGCGCCAGCAGCCAAGTGGACGCAAGCAATCAGCCCCAGCATTTT.

In nucleotides, the CDR3 is TGTGCCAGCAGCGTAGTCCCAGGGGGCTCTGGAAACACCATATATTTT. It translates to CASSVVPGGSGNTIYF. The chain employs TRBV9 and TRBJ1-3; 7 bases match TRBD1. The CDR3 extends over 16 amino acids. Germline loops: CDR1 SGDLS, CDR2 YYNGEE. J lost 0 bases, V lost 0 bases, and 3 bases had no gene match.

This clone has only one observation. The CDR3 DNA reads as TGTGCCAGCAGCCAATCCGGGAGCGAGACCCAGTACTTC. It specifies CASSQSGSETQYF. V gene TRBV3-1 (or the pseudogene TRBV3-2) combines with J gene TRBJ2-5, with a weak D call TRBD2 (6 bases). The CDR3 is 13 amino acids. CDR1 is LGHDT and CDR2 is YNNKEL in the germline V gene (reference sequence). V was trimmed by 2 bases and J by 5 bases, leaving 9 bases between them.

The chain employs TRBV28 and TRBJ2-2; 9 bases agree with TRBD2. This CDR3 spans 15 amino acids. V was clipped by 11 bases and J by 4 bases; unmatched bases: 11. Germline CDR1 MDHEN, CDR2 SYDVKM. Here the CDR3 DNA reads TGTGCCGTCCCGGCGGGAGGGAAGGTCACCGGGGAGCTGTTTTTT. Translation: CAVPAGGKVTGELFF. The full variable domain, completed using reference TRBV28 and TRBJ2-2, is DVKVTQSSRYLVKRTGEKVFLECVQDMDHENMFWYRQDPGLGLRLIYFSYDVKMKEKGDIPEGYSVSREKKERFSLILESASTNQTSMYLCAVPAGGKVTGELFFGEGSRLTVL.

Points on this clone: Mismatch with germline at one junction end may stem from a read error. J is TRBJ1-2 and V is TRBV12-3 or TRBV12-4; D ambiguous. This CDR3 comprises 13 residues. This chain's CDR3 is CASSLSGIPKIAF. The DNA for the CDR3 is TGTGCCAGCAGTTTATCGGGGATCCCGAAAATCGCCTTC.

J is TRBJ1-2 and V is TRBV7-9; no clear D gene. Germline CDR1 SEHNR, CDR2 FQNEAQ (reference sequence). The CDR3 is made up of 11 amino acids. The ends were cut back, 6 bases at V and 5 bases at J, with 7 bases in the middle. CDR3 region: CASREEYGYTF. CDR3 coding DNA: TGTGCCAGCAGGGAAGAGTATGGCTACACCTTC.

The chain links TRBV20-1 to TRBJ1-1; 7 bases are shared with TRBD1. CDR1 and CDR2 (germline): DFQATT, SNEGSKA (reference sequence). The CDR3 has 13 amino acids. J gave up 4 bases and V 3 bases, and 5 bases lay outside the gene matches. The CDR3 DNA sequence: TGCAGTGCTAGTAGACAGGGCGGCACTGAAGCTTTCTTT. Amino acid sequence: CSASRQGGTEAFF.

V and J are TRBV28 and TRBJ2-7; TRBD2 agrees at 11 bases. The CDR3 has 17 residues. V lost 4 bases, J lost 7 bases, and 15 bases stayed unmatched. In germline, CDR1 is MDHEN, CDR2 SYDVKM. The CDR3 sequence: CASSSVYSGTSGIEQYF. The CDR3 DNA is TGTGCCAGCAGTTCAGTATATTCCGGGACTAGCGGAATTGAGCAGTACTTC.

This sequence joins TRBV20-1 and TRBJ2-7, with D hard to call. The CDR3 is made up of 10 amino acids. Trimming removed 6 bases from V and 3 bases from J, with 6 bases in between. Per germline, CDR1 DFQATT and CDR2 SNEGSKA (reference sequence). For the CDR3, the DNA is TGCAGTGCGAGCCGCTACGAGCAGTACTTC. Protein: CSASRYEQYF.

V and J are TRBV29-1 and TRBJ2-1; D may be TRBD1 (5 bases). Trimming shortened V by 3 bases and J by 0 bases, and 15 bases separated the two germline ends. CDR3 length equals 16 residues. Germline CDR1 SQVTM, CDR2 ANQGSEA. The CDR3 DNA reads TGCAGCGTTGACCAGTGGGGCTCTAGCTCCTACAATGAGCAGTTCTTC. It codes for CSVDQWGSSSYNEQFF.

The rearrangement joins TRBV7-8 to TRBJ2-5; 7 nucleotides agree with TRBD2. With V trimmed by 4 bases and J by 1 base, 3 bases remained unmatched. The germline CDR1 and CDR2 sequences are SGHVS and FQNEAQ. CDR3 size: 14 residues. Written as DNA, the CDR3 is TGTGCCAGCAGCTGGTGGGAGGGCCAAGAGACCCAGTACTTC. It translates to CASSWWEGQETQYF.

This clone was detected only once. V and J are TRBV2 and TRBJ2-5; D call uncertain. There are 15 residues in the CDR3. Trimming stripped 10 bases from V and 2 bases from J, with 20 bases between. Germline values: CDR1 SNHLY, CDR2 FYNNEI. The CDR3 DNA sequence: TGTGCCACCCGAGAGTGGCACCCGTGGCAAGAGACCCAGTACTTC. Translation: CATREWHPWQETQYF. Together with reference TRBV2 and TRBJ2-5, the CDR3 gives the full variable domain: EPEVTQTPSHQVTQMGQEVILRCVPISNHLYFYWYRQILGQKVEFLVSFYNNEISEKSEIFDDQFSVERPDGSNFTLKIRSTKLEDSAMYFCATREWHPWQETQYFGPGTRLLVL.

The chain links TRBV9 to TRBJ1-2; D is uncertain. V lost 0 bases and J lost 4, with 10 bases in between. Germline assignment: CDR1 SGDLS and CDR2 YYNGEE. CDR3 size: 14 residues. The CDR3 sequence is CASSVGAEVYGYTF. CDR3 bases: TGTGCCAGCAGCGTAGGAGCGGAGGTCTATGGCTACACCTTC.

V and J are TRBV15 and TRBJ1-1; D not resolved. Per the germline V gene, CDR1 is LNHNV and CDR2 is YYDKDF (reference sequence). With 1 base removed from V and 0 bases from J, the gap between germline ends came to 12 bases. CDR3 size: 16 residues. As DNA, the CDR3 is TGTGCCACCAGCAGAGTAGTTTCGGGCGTGAACACTGAAGCTTTCTTT. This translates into CATSRVVSGVNTEAFF.

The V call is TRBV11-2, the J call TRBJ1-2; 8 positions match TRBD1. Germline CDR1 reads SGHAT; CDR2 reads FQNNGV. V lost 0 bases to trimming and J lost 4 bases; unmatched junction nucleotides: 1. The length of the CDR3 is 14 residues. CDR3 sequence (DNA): TGTGCCAGCAGCTTAGAGACAGGGGCCTATGGCTACACCTTC. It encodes CASSLETGAYGYTF.

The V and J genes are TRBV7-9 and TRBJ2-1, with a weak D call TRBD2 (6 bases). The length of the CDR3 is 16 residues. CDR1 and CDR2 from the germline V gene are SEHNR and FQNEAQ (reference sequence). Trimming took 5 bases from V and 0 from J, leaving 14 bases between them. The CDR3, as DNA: TGTGCCAGCAGCCCATTGGGGGGAGTCTCCTACAATGAGCAGTTCTTC. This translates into CASSPLGGVSYNEQFF.

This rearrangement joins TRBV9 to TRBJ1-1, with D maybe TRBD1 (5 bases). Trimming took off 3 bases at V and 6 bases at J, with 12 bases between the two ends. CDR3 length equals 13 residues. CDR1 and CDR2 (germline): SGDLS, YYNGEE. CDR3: CASSAGTASEAFF. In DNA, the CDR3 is TGTGCCAGCAGCGCCGGGACGGCGTCTGAAGCTTTCTTT.

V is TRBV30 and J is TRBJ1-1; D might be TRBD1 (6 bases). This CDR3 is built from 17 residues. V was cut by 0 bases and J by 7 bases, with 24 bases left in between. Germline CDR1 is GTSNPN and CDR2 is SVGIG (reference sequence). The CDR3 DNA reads TGTGCCTGGAGTGTACGCGACCCTTTCAGGGGACGAGGTGAAGCTTTCTTT. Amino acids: CAWSVRDPFRGRGEAFF.

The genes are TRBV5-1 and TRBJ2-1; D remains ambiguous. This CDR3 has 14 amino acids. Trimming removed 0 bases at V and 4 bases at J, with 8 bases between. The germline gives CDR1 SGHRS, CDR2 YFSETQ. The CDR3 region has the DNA TGCGCCAGCAGCTTGGACCAGTTTTACAATGAGCAGTTCTTC. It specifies CASSLDQFYNEQFF. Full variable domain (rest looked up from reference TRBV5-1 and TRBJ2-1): KAGVTQTPRYLIKTRGQQVTLSCSPISGHRSVSWYQQTPGQGLQFLFEYFSETQRNKGNFPGRFSGRQFSNSRSEMNVSTLELGDSALYLCASSLDQFYNEQFFGPGTRLTVL.

This CDR3 is CASVQGGTEAFF. CDR3 nucleotides: TGTGCCAGCGTCCAGGGAGGAACTGAAGCTTTCTTT. This chain uses TRBV6-5 with TRBJ1-1, with D possibly TRBD1 on 5 matching bases. The germline V gene encodes CDR1 MNHEY and CDR2 SVGAGI. V gave up 8 bases and J gave up 5 bases, with 12 bases separating them. The CDR3 contains 12 residues.

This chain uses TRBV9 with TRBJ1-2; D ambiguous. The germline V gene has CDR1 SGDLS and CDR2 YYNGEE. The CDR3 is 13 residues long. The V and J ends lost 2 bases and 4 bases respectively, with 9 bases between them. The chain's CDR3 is CASSVSVGYGYTF. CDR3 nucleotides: TGTGCCAGCAGCGTGTCCGTAGGCTATGGCTACACCTTC.